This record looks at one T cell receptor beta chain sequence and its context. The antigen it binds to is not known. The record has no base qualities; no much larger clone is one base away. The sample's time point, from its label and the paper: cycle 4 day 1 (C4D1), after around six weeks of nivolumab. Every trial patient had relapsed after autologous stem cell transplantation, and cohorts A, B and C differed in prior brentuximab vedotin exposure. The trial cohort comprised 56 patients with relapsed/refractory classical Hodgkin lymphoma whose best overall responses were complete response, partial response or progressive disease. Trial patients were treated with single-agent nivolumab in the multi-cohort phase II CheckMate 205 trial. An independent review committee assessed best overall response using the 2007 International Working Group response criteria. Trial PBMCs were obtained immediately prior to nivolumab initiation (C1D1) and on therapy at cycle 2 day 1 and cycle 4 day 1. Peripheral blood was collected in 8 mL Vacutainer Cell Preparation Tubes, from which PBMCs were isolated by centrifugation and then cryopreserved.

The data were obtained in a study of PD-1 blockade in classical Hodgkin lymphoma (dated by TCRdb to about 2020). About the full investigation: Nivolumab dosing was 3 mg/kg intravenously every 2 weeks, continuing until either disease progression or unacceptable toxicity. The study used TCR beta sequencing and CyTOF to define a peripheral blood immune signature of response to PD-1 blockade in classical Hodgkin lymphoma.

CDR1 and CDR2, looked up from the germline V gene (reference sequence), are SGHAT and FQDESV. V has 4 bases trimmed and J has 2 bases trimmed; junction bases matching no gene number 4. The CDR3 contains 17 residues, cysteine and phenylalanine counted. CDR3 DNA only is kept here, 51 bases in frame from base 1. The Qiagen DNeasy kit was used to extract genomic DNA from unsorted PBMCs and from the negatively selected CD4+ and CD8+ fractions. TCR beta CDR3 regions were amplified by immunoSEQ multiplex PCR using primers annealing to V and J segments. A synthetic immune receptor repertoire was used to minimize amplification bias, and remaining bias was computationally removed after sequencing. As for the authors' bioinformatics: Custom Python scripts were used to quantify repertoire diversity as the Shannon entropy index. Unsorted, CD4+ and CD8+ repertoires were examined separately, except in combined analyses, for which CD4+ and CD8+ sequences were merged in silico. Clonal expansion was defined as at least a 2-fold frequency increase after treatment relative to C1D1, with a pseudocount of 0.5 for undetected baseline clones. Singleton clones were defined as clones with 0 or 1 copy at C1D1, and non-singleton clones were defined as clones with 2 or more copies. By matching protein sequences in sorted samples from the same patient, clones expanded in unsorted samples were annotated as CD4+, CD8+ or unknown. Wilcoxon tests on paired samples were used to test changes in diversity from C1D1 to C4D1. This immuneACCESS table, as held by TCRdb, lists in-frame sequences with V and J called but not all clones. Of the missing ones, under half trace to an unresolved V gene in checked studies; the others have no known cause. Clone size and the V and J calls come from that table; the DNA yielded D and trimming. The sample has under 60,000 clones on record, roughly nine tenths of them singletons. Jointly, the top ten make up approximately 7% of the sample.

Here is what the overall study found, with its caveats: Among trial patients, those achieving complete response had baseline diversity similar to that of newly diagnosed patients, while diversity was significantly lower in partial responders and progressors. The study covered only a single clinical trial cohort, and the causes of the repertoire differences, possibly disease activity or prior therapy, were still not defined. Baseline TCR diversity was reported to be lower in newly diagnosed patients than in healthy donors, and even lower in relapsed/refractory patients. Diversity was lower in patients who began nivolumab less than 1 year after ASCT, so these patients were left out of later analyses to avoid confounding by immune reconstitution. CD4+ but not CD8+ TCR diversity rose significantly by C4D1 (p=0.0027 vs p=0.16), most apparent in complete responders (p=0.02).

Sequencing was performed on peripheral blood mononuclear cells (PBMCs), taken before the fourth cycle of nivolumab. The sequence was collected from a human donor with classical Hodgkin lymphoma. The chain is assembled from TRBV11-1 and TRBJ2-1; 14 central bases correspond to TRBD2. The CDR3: CASSWGTSGGAYNEQFF. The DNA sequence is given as TGTGCCAGCAGCTGGGGGACTAGCGGGGGAGCCTACAATGAGCAGTTCTTC. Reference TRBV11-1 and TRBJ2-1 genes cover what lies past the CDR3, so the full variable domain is EAEVAQSPRYKITEKSQAVAFWCDPISGHATLYWYRQILGQGPELLVQFQDESVVDDSQLPKDRFSAERLKGVDSTLKIQPAELGDSAMYLCASSWGTSGGAYNEQFFGPGTRLTVL.